The 17 T cell receptor beta chains below all came from one sample that was sequenced in a study of T cell responses to AZD1222 COVID-19 vaccine. The table came from immunoSEQ multiplex PCR; TCRdb's copy has only in-frame clones and leaves some out. The sample shows about 150,000 clones, 85% to 95% of them seen only once. This material consisted of peripheral blood, taken 28 days after the second AZD1222 dose. These receptors were obtained from an adult who received the AZD1222 COVID-19 vaccine.

The J gene is TRBJ2-3, the V gene TRBV2; 7 bases match TRBD1. The CDR3 length is 12 residues. Looked up from germline, CDR1 is SNHLY and CDR2 is FYNNEI. The trim removed 6 bases at V and 7 bases at J, leaving 4 bases unmatched. CDR3 bases: TGTGCCAGCAGCCGGGACAGTTATACGCAGTATTTT. As protein: CASSRDSYTQYF.

CDR3 loop: CASAKIGTGVSGSYGYTF. The CDR3 nucleotides read TGTGCCAGCGCCAAGATCGGGACAGGGGTCTCTGGCAGCTATGGCTACACCTTC. The chain couples TRBV11-2 to TRBJ1-2, with TRBD1 matching over 10 bases. V trimming: 8 bases; J trimming: 4 bases; junction bases outside the gene matches: 19. The CDR3 runs to 18 residues. Germline V CDR1 and CDR2: SGHAT, FQNNGV.

The chain links TRBV7-9 to TRBJ1-2, with a possible D match to TRBD1 (5 bases). The V end was cut by 5 bases, the J end by 1 base, with 8 bases between. CDR1 and CDR2 from the germline V gene are SEHNR and FQNEAQ (reference sequence). This CDR3 is 13 amino acids long. The CDR3 loop is CASSPDSNYGYTF. DNA for the CDR3: TGTGCCAGCAGCCCCGACAGTAACTATGGCTACACCTTC.

This clone was recorded once. V usage is TRBV10-1 and J usage is TRBJ2-1; TRBD1 is a possible D gene (5 bases). Trimming pared 0 bases from V and 3 bases from J, leaving 9 bases between. The CDR3 sequence is 15 residues long. CDR1 and CDR2 (germline): WNHNN, SYGVQD (reference sequence). The CDR3: CASSESPGYYNEQFF. The CDR3 nucleotides read TGCGCCAGCAGTGAGTCCCCAGGGTACTACAATGAGCAGTTCTTC.

J is TRBJ1-5 and V is TRBV12-3 or TRBV12-4; D call uncertain. This CDR3 has 12 amino acids. The germline V and J ends were trimmed by 3 bases and 3 bases, with 3 bases remaining between them. The CDR3 reads CASSFLNQPQHF. The CDR3 bases are TGTGCCAGCAGTTTTCTCAATCAGCCCCAGCATTTT.

The gene calls are TRBV10-1 and TRBJ2-3; D is unresolved. The germline gives CDR1 WNHNN, CDR2 SYGVQD (reference sequence). Trimming removed 2 bases from V and 6 bases from J, with 15 bases in between. The CDR3 has 15 amino acids. DNA for the CDR3: TGCGCCAGCAGTGAGGTGGAGAACCCCGTTGATACGCAGTATTTT. Protein product: CASSEVENPVDTQYF.

This clone was detected only once. The gene calls are TRBV28 and TRBJ2-7, with TRBD2 matching 11 bases. CDR3 size: 16 residues. Trimming removed 5 bases from V and 4 bases from J; junction bases left unmatched: 10. Germline V gene lookup returns CDR1 MDHEN and CDR2 SYDVKM. The CDR3 sequence: CASSKIAGGTMYEQYF. CDR3 DNA: TGTGCCAGCAGTAAAATAGCGGGAGGGACCATGTACGAGCAGTACTTC.

The chain employs TRBV6-5 and TRBJ1-2, with D hard to call. V shed 6 bases and J shed 1 base, with 15 bases lying between them. The CDR3 length is 15 residues. Germline CDR1 is MNHEY and CDR2 is SVGAGI. The CDR3 sequence: CASSKSPGYNYGYTF. DNA of the CDR3: TGTGCCAGCAGCAAGTCTCCCGGCTATAACTATGGCTACACCTTC.

The rearrangement uses TRBV2 and TRBJ2-7, with a tentative D call TRBD1 (5 bases). The germline gives CDR1 SNHLY, CDR2 FYNNEI. V lost 1 base, J lost 4 bases, and 17 bases lay in between. The CDR3 sequence is 16 residues long. CDR3 DNA: TGTGCCAGCAGTGAAGTAAGAAGGGGCGCAGGTTACGAGCAGTACTTC. This sequence encodes CASSEVRRGAGYEQYF. Variable domain in full (rest from reference TRBV2 and TRBJ2-7): EPEVTQTPSHQVTQMGQEVILRCVPISNHLYFYWYRQILGQKVEFLVSFYNNEISEKSEIFDDQFSVERPDGSNFTLKIRSTKLEDSAMYFCASSEVRRGAGYEQYFGPGTRLTVT.

The rearrangement joins TRBV9 to TRBJ1-2, with a possible D match to TRBD1 (5 bases). This CDR3 is built from 14 residues. V dropped 2 bases and J dropped 8 bases, with 16 bases sitting between them. Germline CDR1 and CDR2: SGDLS and YYNGEE. The CDR3 here is CASSVGLRAGGYTF. The CDR3 region has the DNA TGTGCCAGCAGCGTGGGACTCCGGGCAGGAGGCTACACCTTC.

The V call is TRBV12-5, the J call TRBJ2-5; D not resolved. The CDR3 has 12 amino acids. Trimming stripped 2 bases from V and 5 bases from J, with 6 bases between. The germline V gene encodes CDR1 LGHNT and CDR2 FRNRAP. The CDR3 nucleotides read TGTGCTAGTGGTTTGTCGGAGGAGACCCAGTACTTC. The encoded protein is CASGLSEETQYF.

Only a few counts were recorded for this clone. This rearrangement joins TRBV2 to TRBJ1-1, with D hard to call. V lost 4 bases and J 0 bases, leaving 6 bases between the germline ends. Looked up from germline, CDR1 is SNHLY and CDR2 is FYNNEI. The CDR3 is 13 amino acids. CDR3 DNA: TGTGCCAGCAGTGGGGATTTGAACACTGAAGCTTTCTTT. Its translation is CASSGDLNTEAFF.

The rearrangement links TRBV4-2 to TRBJ1-4; no clear D. V lost 6 bases, J lost 6 bases, and 17 bases lay in between. This CDR3 region has 15 residues. Germline V lookup: CDR1 LGHNA, CDR2 YNFKEQ. The CDR3 nucleotides are TGTGCCAGCAGTCGTCCTTTAACGGACGATGAAAAACTGTTTTTT. Translated, it gives CASSRPLTDDEKLFF.

This clone was seen a single time. The CDR3 is CASSQVSGADTQYF. The CDR3, as DNA: TGTGCCAGCAGCCAAGTATCCGGGGCGGATACGCAGTATTTT. The chain joins TRBV4-2 to TRBJ2-3; either TRBD1 or TRBD2 may fit D (5 bases each). The germline V and J ends were trimmed by 1 base and 6 bases, with 11 bases remaining between them. Germline V lookup: CDR1 LGHNA, CDR2 YNFKEQ. This CDR3 is 14 amino acids long.

For this clone: Other DNA sequences in the same sample also yield this CDR3. The CDR3 is CASSFANEKLFF. CDR3 nucleotide sequence: TGTGCCAGCAGCTTTGCTAATGAAAAACTGTTTTTT. V and J are TRBV11-2 and TRBJ1-4; the D is unclear. Per the germline V gene, CDR1 is SGHAT and CDR2 is FQNNGV. There are 12 residues in the CDR3. Trimming removed 3 bases at V and 3 bases at J, with 2 bases between.

The chain couples TRBV27 to TRBJ1-5, with D maybe TRBD1 (5 bases). The CDR3 covers 14 residues. V was shortened by 6 bases and J by 1 base, with 10 bases between the two germline ends. From germline, CDR1 is MNHEY and CDR2 SMNVEV (reference sequence). The CDR3 DNA reads as TGTGCCAGCAGGCCCGGGGGGAGCAATCAGCCCCAGCATTTT. Encoded protein: CASRPGGSNQPQHF.

This sequence joins TRBV7-2 and TRBJ1-2, with 8 bases matching TRBD1. V shed 5 bases, J shed 2 bases, and the junction held 4 bases outside the gene matches. CDR1 is SGHTA, CDR2 FQGNSA, per germline. The CDR3 has 14 amino acids. The CDR3 DNA is TGTGCCAGCAGCGCACGGACAGGGAACTATGGCTACACCTTC. Translated, it gives CASSARTGNYGYTF. Full variable domain (missing parts from reference TRBV7-2 and TRBJ1-2): GAGVSQSPSNKVTEKGKDVELRCDPISGHTALYWYRQSLGQGLEFLIYFQGNSAPDKSGLPSDRFSAERTGGSVSTLTIQRTQQEDSAVYLCASSARTGNYGYTFGSGTRLTVV.